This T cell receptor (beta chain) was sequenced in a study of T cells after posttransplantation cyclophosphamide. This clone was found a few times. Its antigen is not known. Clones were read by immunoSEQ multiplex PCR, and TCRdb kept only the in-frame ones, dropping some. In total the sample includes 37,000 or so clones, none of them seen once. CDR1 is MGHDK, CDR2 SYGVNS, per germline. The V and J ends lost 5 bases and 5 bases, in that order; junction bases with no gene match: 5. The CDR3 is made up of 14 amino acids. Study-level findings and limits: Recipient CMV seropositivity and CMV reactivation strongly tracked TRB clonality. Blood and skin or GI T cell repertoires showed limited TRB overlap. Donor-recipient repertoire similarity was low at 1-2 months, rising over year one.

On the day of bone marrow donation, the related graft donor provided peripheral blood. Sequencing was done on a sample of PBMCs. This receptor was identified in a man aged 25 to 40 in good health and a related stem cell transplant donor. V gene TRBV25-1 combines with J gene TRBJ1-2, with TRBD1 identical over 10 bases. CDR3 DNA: TGTGCCAGCAGTCGGACAGGGGGGTCTTATGGCTACACCTTC. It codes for CASSRTGGSYGYTF.